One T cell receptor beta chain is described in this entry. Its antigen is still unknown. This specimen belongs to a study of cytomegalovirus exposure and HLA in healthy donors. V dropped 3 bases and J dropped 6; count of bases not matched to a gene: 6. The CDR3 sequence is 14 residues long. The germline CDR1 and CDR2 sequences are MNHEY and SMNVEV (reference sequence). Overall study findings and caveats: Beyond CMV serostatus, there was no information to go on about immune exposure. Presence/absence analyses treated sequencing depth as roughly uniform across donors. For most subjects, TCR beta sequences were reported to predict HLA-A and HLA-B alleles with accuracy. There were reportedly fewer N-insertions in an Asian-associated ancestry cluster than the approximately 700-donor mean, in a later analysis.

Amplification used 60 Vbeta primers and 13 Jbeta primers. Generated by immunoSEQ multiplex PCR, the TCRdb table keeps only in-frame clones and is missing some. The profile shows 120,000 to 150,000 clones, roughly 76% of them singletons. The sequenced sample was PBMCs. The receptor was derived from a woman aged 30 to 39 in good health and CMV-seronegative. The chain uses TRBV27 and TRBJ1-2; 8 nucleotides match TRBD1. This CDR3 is CASSFGQGLDGYTF. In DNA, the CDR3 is TGTGCCAGCAGTTTTGGACAGGGATTGGATGGCTACACCTTC.